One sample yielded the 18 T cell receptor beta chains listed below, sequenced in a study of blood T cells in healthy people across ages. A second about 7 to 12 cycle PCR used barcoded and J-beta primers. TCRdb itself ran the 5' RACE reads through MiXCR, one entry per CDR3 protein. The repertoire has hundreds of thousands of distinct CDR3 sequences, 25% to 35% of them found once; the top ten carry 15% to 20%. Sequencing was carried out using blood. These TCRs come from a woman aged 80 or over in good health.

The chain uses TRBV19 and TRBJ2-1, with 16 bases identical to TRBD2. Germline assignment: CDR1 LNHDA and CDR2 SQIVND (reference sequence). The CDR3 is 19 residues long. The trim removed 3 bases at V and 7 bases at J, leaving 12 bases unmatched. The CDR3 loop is CASSIPPGLAGGRGNEQFF. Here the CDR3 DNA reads TGTGCCAGTAGTATTCCCCCGGGACTAGCGGGGGGGCGGGGGAATGAGCAGTTCTTC.

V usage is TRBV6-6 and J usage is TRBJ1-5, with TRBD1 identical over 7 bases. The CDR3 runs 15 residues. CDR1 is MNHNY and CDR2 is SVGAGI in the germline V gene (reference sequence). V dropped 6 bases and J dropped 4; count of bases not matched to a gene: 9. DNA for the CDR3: TGTGCCAGCAGCAAACGGGGACAGCTTAATCAGCCCCAGCATTTT. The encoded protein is CASSKRGQLNQPQHF.

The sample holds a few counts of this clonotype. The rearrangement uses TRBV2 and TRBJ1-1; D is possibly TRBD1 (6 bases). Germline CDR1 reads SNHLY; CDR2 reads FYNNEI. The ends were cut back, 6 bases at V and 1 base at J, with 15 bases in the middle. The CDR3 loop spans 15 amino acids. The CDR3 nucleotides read TGTGCCAGCAGCTCGTACAGGGCCGGGAACACTGAAGCTTTCTTT. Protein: CASSSYRAGNTEAFF.

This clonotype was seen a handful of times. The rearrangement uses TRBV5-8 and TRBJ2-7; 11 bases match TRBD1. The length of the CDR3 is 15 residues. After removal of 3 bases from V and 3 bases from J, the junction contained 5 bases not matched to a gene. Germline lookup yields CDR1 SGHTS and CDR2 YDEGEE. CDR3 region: CASSSGQGVFYEQYF. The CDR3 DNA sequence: TGTGCCAGCAGCTCGGGACAGGGGGTTTTCTACGAGCAGTACTTC.

The CDR3 region is CASSVKGRLDNEQFF. The DNA of the CDR3 is TGTGCCAGCAGCGTTAAGGGACGTCTCGACAATGAGCAGTTCTTC. The V gene is TRBV7-8, the J gene TRBJ2-1; possibly TRBD1 or TRBD2 for D (5 bases each). V was trimmed by 5 bases and J by 5 bases, leaving 16 bases between them. The CDR3 totals 15 residues. Germline V lookup: CDR1 SGHVS, CDR2 FQNEAQ.

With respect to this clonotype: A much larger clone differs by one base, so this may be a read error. DNA of the CDR3: TGTGCCAGCAGCTTAGAGGGGGGAAGGTGCACTGAAGCTTTCTTT. This encodes CASSLEGGRCTEAFF. J is TRBJ1-1 and V is TRBV7-9; tentatively, D is TRBD1 (6 bases). Germline V lookup: CDR1 SEHNR, CDR2 FQNEAQ (reference sequence). The CDR3 is made up of 15 amino acids. With 1 base removed from V and 4 bases from J, the gap between germline ends came to 13 bases.

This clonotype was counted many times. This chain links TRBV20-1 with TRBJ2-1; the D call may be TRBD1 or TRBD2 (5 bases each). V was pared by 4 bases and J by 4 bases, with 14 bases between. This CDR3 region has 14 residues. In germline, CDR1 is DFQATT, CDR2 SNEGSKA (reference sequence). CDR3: CSATPEGRYNEQFF. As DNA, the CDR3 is TGCAGTGCTACACCCGAGGGACGTTACAATGAGCAGTTCTTC.

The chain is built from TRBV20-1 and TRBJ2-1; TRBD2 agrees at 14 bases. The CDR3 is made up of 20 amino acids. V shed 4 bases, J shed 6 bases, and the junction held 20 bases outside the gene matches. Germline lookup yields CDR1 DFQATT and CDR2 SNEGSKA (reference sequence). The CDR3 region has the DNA TGCAGTGCTAAGATCCCCGGGACTAGCGGGAGCAAGGTGCGGAGCAATGAGCAGTTCTTC. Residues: CSAKIPGTSGSKVRSNEQFF.

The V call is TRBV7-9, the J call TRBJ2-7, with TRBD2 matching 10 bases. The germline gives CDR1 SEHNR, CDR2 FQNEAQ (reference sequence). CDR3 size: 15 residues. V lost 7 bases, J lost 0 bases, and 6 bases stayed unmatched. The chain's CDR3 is CASIAGGSTSYEQYF. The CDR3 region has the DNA TGTGCCAGCATAGCGGGAGGATCGACCTCCTACGAGCAGTACTTC.

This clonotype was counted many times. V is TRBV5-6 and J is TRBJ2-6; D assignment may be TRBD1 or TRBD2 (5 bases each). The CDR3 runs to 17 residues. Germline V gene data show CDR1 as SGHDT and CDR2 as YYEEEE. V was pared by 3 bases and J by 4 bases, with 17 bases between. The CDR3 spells CASSSFRQGDGANVLTF. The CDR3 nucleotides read TGTGCCAGCAGCTCCTTTCGCCAGGGAGACGGGGCCAACGTCCTGACTTTC.

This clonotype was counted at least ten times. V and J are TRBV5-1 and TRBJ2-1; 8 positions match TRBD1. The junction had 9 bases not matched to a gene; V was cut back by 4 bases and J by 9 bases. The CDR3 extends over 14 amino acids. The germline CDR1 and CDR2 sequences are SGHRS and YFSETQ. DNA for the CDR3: TGCGCCAGCAGCGCCTGGACAGGGAACGGTGAGCAGTTCTTC. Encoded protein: CASSAWTGNGEQFF.

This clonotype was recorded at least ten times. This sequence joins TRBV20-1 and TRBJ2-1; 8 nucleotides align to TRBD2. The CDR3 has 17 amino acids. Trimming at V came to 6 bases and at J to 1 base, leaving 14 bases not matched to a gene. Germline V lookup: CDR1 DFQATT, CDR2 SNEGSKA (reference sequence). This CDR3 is CSAVTSGGGGSYNEQFF. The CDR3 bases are TGCAGTGCCGTCACTAGCGGAGGCGGGGGGTCCTACAATGAGCAGTTCTTC.

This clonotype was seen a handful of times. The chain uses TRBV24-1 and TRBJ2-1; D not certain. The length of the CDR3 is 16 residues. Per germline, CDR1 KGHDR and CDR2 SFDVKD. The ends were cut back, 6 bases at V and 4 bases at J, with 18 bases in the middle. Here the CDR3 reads CATSPKVLLGYNEQFF. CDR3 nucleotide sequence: TGTGCCACCAGTCCAAAGGTGTTGCTGGGGTACAATGAGCAGTTCTTC.

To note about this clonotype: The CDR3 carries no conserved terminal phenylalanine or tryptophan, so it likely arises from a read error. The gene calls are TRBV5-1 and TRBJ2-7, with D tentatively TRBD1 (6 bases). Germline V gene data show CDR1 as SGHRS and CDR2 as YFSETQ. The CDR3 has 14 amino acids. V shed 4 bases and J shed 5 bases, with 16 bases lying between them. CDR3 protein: CASSHGTRTNEQYY. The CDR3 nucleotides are TGCGCCAGCAGCCACGGGACACGAACCAACGAGCAGTACTAC.

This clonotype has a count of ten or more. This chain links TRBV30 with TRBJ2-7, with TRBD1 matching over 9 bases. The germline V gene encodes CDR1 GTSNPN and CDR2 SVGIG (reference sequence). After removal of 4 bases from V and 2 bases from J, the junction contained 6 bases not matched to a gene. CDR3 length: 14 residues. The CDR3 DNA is TGTGCCTGGAATAAGGGACAGGGAACCTACGAGCAGTACTTC. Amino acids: CAWNKGQGTYEQYF.

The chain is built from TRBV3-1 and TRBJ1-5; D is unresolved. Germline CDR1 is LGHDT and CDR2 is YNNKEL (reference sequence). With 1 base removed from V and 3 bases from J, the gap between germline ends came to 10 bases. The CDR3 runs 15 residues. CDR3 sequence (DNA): TGTGCCAGCAGCCAAGGAGGGTTGGACAATCAGCCCCAGCATTTT. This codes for CASSQGGLDNQPQHF.

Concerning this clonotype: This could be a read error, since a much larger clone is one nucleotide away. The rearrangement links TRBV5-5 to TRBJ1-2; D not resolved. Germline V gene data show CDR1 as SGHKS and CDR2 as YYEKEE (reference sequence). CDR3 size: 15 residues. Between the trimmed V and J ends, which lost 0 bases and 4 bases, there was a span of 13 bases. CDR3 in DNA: TGTGCCAGCAGCTTGGACTCAGCGGAATGCTATGGCTACACCTTC. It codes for CASSLDSAECYGYTF.

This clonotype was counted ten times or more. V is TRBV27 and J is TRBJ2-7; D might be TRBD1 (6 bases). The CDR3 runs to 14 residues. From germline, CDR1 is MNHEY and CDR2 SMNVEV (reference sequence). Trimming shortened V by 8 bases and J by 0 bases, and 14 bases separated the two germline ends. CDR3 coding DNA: TGTGCCAGCTGCAAGGGACACAGCTCCTACGAGCAGTACTTC. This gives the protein CASCKGHSSYEQYF.